The 29 T cell receptor beta chains below all came from one sample that was sequenced in a study of radiation and T cells in renal cell carcinoma. Clones were read by immunoSEQ multiplex PCR, and TCRdb kept only the in-frame ones, dropping some. The repertoire holds approximately 120,000 clones, 80% to 85% seen once, with 2.5% to 3.5% in the top ten. Noted time point: baseline pretreatment blood. Documented treatment: 15 Gy SBRT to primary tumor, nephrectomy 4 weeks later. Material: blood, obtained from a patient whose treatment included radiotherapy and nephrectomy. All receptors come from a woman aged 60-75 years with renal cell carcinoma.

This clone was observed a handful of times. V is TRBV10-1 and J is TRBJ1-1; no clear D. CDR1 is WNHNN and CDR2 is SYGVQD in the germline V gene (reference sequence). This CDR3 spans 12 amino acids. The V end lost 4 bases, the J end lost 0 bases, and 3 bases lay between the germline ends. CDR3 loop: CASSGLNTEAFF. CDR3 nucleotide sequence: TGCGCCAGCAGTGGACTGAACACTGAAGCTTTCTTT.

This rearrangement joins TRBV2 to TRBJ1-5; maybe TRBD1 (5 bases). The V end was cut by 1 base, the J end by 5 bases, with 12 bases between. This CDR3 contains 15 residues. Germline CDR1 and CDR2: SNHLY and FYNNEI. CDR3 region: CASSEGRAEYQPQHF. DNA of the CDR3: TGTGCCAGCAGTGAAGGCAGGGCGGAATATCAGCCCCAGCATTTT.

This clone was counted a few times. The chain employs TRBV7-2 and TRBJ2-3, with D unclear. The germline V and J ends were trimmed by 4 bases and 6 bases, with 11 bases remaining between them. CDR1 and CDR2 (germline): SGHTA, FQGNSA. This CDR3 contains 13 residues. The CDR3: CASSSGGFDTQYF. CDR3 nucleotide sequence: TGTGCCAGCAGCTCAGGCGGCTTTGATACGCAGTATTTT. Full variable domain (rest looked up from reference TRBV7-2 and TRBJ2-3): GAGVSQSPSNKVTEKGKDVELRCDPISGHTALYWYRQSLGQGLEFLIYFQGNSAPDKSGLPSDRFSAERTGGSVSTLTIQRTQQEDSAVYLCASSSGGFDTQYFGPGTRLTVL.

The sample holds one count of this clone. This sequence joins TRBV9 and TRBJ1-1; D call uncertain. CDR1 and CDR2 (germline): SGDLS, YYNGEE. The V and J ends lost 6 bases and 1 base respectively, with 16 bases between them. CDR3 length: 15 amino acids. The CDR3, as DNA: TGTGCCAGCATCTCCCCCCAAAGACGGAACACTGAAGCTTTCTTT. Protein product: CASISPQRRNTEAFF. Drawing the rest from reference TRBV9 and TRBJ1-1, the complete variable domain is DSGVTQTPKHLITATGQRVTLRCSPRSGDLSVYWYQQSLDQGLQFLIQYYNGEERAKGNILERFSAQQFPDLHSELNLSSLELGDSALYFCASISPQRRNTEAFFGQGTRLTVV.

This clone was seen once. At one of its ends the junction is not consistent with the germline gene, which may arise from a read error. The rearrangement uses TRBV19 and TRBJ1-2; 7 positions match TRBD1. The CDR3 loop spans 11 amino acids. The V gene's germline CDR1 is LNHDA and CDR2 SQIVND (reference sequence). CDR3 nucleotides: TGTGCCAGTAGTATCGGGGGACAGAGCATCTTC. Amino acid sequence: CASSIGGQSIF.

The CDR3 bases are TGTGCCAGCAGTTTTGGAAAGGAGCAGTACTTC. The encoded protein is CASSFGKEQYF. The V and J genes are TRBV27 and TRBJ2-7; D not certain. V gave up 3 bases and J gave up 7 bases, with 7 bases separating them. Germline V gene sequence: CDR1 MNHEY, CDR2 SMNVEV (reference sequence). The CDR3 loop spans 11 amino acids.

The V call is TRBV6-1, the J call TRBJ1-2; D is uncertain. V lost 1 base and J 5 bases, leaving 20 bases between the germline ends. In germline, CDR1 is MNHNS, CDR2 SASEGT. The CDR3 consists of 17 residues. The CDR3 nucleotides are TGTGCCAGCAGTGAAGGGGTAGGCCAGTACCCCAATTATGGCTACACCTTC. Translated: CASSEGVGQYPNYGYTF.

V and J are TRBV2 and TRBJ2-1, with TRBD2 identical over 11 bases. With 7 bases clipped from V and 6 bases from J, the junction kept 5 bases outside the gene matches. CDR1 and CDR2 from the germline V gene are SNHLY and FYNNEI. There are 14 residues in the CDR3. This chain's CDR3 is CASTALAGANEQFF. Written as DNA, the CDR3 is TGTGCCAGCACAGCACTAGCGGGGGCCAATGAGCAGTTCTTC.

V usage is TRBV27 and J usage is TRBJ1-2; 7 bases map to TRBD1. Germline CDR1 reads MNHEY; CDR2 reads SMNVEV (reference sequence). V dropped 3 bases and J dropped 8; count of bases not matched to a gene: 12. The CDR3 runs to 15 residues. The CDR3 region is CASSFRARAGGGYTF. The CDR3 region has the DNA TGTGCCAGCAGTTTCCGTGCTAGGGCAGGGGGAGGCTACACCTTC.

The rearrangement uses TRBV6-5 and TRBJ1-2, with a weak D call TRBD1 (5 bases). There are 14 residues in the CDR3. Trimming pared 5 bases from V and 0 bases from J, leaving 10 bases between. The germline V gene encodes CDR1 MNHEY and CDR2 SVGAGI. The DNA for the CDR3 is TGTGCCAGCAGTGAATCGACAGCTAACTATGGCTACACCTTC. Its translation: CASSESTANYGYTF.

The chain has TRBV5-1 and TRBJ2-7; tentatively, D is TRBD2 (6 bases). Germline values: CDR1 SGHRS, CDR2 YFSETQ. The V gene lost 8 bases and the J gene lost 5 bases, with 20 bases spanning the gap. The CDR3 is 14 amino acids. In DNA form, the CDR3 reads TGCGCCAGTTCACCGGGGGTGGTGAGGGACGAGCAGTACTTC. Protein sequence: CASSPGVVRDEQYF.

This clone was recorded only once. The junction and the germline gene differ at one end; a read error may be behind it. The V call is TRBV19, the J call TRBJ1-1; 7 nucleotides match TRBD1. The CDR3 consists of 17 residues. Germline V gives CDR1 LNHDA, CDR2 SQIVND (reference sequence). The DNA for the CDR3 is TGTGCCAGTAGTATCGTGCAAGGGAGGGGGCTGAAAACTGAAGCTTTCTTT. Its protein is CASSIVQGRGLKTEAFF.

This chain joins TRBV4-2 and TRBJ2-1; tentatively, D is TRBD2 (6 bases). CDR1 is LGHNA, CDR2 YNFKEQ, per germline. Deletions cut 2 bases from V and 6 bases from J, with 14 bases between. The CDR3 covers 15 residues. DNA for the CDR3: TGTGCCAGCAGCCAACATGCTACTAGCCCCAATGAGCAGTTCTTC. Translated, it gives CASSQHATSPNEQFF.

Here the CDR3 DNA reads TGTGCCAGCAGCCCGGACAGGACGGCTTTCTTT. Translating gives CASSPDRTAFF. The chain employs TRBV28 and TRBJ1-1; 7 bases are shared with TRBD1. V lost 6 bases to trimming and J lost 11 bases; unmatched junction nucleotides: 6. The CDR3 length is 11 residues. Germline CDR1 reads MDHEN; CDR2 reads SYDVKM.

The J gene is TRBJ2-3, the V gene TRBV19, with D perhaps matching TRBD2 (6 bases). Germline-derived CDR1 and CDR2 are LNHDA and SQIVND (reference sequence). Between the trimmed V and J ends, which lost 1 base and 2 bases, there was a span of 7 bases. This CDR3 spans 14 amino acids. CDR3 DNA sequence: TGTGCCAGTAGTATAGGGGAGGTCACAGATACGCAGTATTTT. It specifies CASSIGEVTDTQYF.

The sample holds a few counts of this clone. The V call is TRBV28, the J call TRBJ2-7; 13 nucleotides align to TRBD2. Trimming cost V 5 bases and J 6 bases; bases outside gene matches: 4. The CDR3 runs 14 residues. CDR1 is MDHEN and CDR2 is SYDVKM in the germline V gene. The CDR3 region is CASSRTSGRSEQYF. CDR3 DNA sequence: TGTGCCAGCAGTCGGACTAGCGGGAGAAGCGAGCAGTACTTC. The full variable domain, its missing parts supplied by reference TRBV28 and TRBJ2-7, is DVKVTQSSRYLVKRTGEKVFLECVQDMDHENMFWYRQDPGLGLRLIYFSYDVKMKEKGDIPEGYSVSREKKERFSLILESASTNQTSMYLCASSRTSGRSEQYFGPGTRLTVT.

The chain is built from TRBV5-1 and TRBJ1-5; D may be TRBD1 (5 bases). Between the trimmed V and J ends, which lost 0 bases and 0 bases, there was a span of 7 bases. The CDR3 has 15 residues. Per germline, CDR1 SGHRS and CDR2 YFSETQ. Here the CDR3 DNA reads TGCGCCAGCAGCTTGGAGGGGAGTAGCAATCAGCCCCAGCATTTT. Amino acids: CASSLEGSSNQPQHF.

The chain joins TRBV5-1 to TRBJ2-3; 8 nucleotides line up with TRBD2. V lost 4 bases, J lost 0 bases, and 4 bases stayed unmatched. The germline V gene encodes CDR1 SGHRS and CDR2 YFSETQ. The CDR3 spans 15 residues. The CDR3 coding sequence is TGCGCCAGCAGCCCGGGACTAGGTAGCACAGATACGCAGTATTTT. Amino acid sequence: CASSPGLGSTDTQYF.

The chain has TRBV5-5 and TRBJ1-5; D remains unclear. The CDR3 is 15 amino acids. V was pared by 0 bases and J by 1 base, with 8 bases between. Germline V gene lookup returns CDR1 SGHKS and CDR2 YYEKEE (reference sequence). CDR3: CASSLDGRSNQPQHF. The CDR3 DNA follows: TGTGCCAGCAGCTTGGACGGCCGCAGCAATCAGCCCCAGCATTTT.

This clone was found once. This chain links TRBV5-8 with TRBJ2-2, with no clear D. Trimming cost V 1 base and J 1 base, with 8 bases left between them. This CDR3 is 15 amino acids long. CDR1 is SGHTS, CDR2 YDEGEE, per germline. CDR3 amino acids: CASSLPRRNTGELFF. Written as DNA, the CDR3 is TGTGCCAGCAGCTTGCCGCGCAGGAACACCGGGGAGCTGTTTTTT.

On this clone: The sample has other DNA sequences that encode this CDR3 too. The V call is TRBV6-5, the J call TRBJ2-7; 11 bases align to TRBD1. Germline V gene data show CDR1 as MNHEY and CDR2 as SVGAGI. V was clipped by 2 bases and J by 4 bases; unmatched bases: 1. There are 14 residues in the CDR3. The CDR3, as DNA: TGTGCCAGCAGTTACGGACAGGGGGCATACGAGCAGTACTTC. The encoded protein is CASSYGQGAYEQYF.

The genes are TRBV9 and TRBJ2-2; 8 bases align to TRBD2. The CDR3 covers 15 residues. The ends lost 0 bases at V and 5 bases at J; junction bases unmatched: 3. The germline V gene encodes CDR1 SGDLS and CDR2 YYNGEE. The CDR3 region is CASSVGGGGTGELFF. CDR3 DNA sequence: TGTGCCAGCAGCGTAGGTGGCGGGGGGACCGGGGAGCTGTTTTTT.

This clone showed up just a few times. This chain uses TRBV19 with TRBJ1-5; D not resolved. The CDR3 length is 15 residues. Germline loops: CDR1 LNHDA, CDR2 SQIVND (reference sequence). V lost 1 base and J lost 2, with 9 bases in between. The CDR3 DNA reads TGTGCCAGTAGTATAGGAAGAGATGGCAATCAGCCCCAGCATTTT. This translates into CASSIGRDGNQPQHF.

V gene TRBV5-4 combines with J gene TRBJ2-3; 9 nucleotides match TRBD2. The germline V gene has CDR1 SGHNT and CDR2 YYREEE (reference sequence). The CDR3 spans 15 residues. Germline trimming cut 6 bases from V and 6 bases from J; bases unmatched to any gene: 11. The CDR3 DNA reads TGTGCCAGCACACCGGGACTAGCCGTTCCGGATACGCAGTATTTT. Its protein product is CASTPGLAVPDTQYF.

In its sample, this clone was seen once. The chain links TRBV7-6 to TRBJ1-1; D gene unclear. The CDR3 has 13 amino acids. From germline, CDR1 is SGHVS and CDR2 FNYEAQ. V lost 6 bases to trimming and J lost 0 bases, with 8 bases between them. CDR3 nucleotide sequence: TGTGCCAGCAGTAATAGTATGAACACTGAAGCTTTCTTT. Its translation is CASSNSMNTEAFF.

This chain uses TRBV6-1 with TRBJ1-1, with D hard to call. The V end lost 4 bases, the J end lost 8 bases, and 14 bases lay between the germline ends. CDR1 and CDR2 from the germline V gene are MNHNS and SASEGT. The CDR3 consists of 13 residues. The CDR3 spells CASSGGSTREAFF. CDR3 DNA: TGTGCCAGCAGTGGAGGTTCGACCCGGGAAGCTTTCTTT.

The rearrangement joins TRBV5-6 to TRBJ2-1; D not certain. Germline-derived CDR1 and CDR2 are SGHDT and YYEEEE. The CDR3 totals 14 residues. Trimming took off 4 bases at V and 6 bases at J, with 14 bases between the two ends. In DNA, the CDR3 is TGTGCCAGCAGCCCCATCAAGGAGCCCAATGAGCAGTTCTTC. Its protein product is CASSPIKEPNEQFF.

The gene calls are TRBV30 and TRBJ1-6, with a possible D match to TRBD1 (6 bases). Germline loops: CDR1 GTSNPN, CDR2 SVGIG (reference sequence). V was clipped by 7 bases and J by 10 bases, with 17 bases between them. The CDR3 is made up of 13 amino acids. The CDR3 loop is CASTRGDGSPLHF. As DNA, the CDR3 is TGTGCCTCAACGAGGGGGGATGGCTCACCCCTCCACTTT.

The CDR3 coding sequence is TGCGCCAGCAGCCACAACGACAGGGAAGCTTTCTTT. Translated: CASSHNDREAFF. The rearrangement joins TRBV4-1 to TRBJ1-1; TRBD1 is a possible D gene (6 bases). This CDR3 contains 12 residues. The germline V gene encodes CDR1 MGHRA and CDR2 YSYEKL. Trimming left V 3 bases short and J 8 bases short, with 10 bases between.